Below are 28 T cell receptor beta chains sequenced from a single sample in a study of cytomegalovirus exposure and HLA in healthy donors. Researchers ran the PCR with 60 Vbeta and 13 Jbeta primers. Repertoires were generated with immunoSEQ multiplex PCR, while TCRdb's copy carries only in-frame clones and drops some. The sample contains some 97,000 clones, over 60% of which appear only once. The specimen sequenced was PBMCs. The origin of the receptors is a female donor in good health and CMV-seropositive.

The chain joins TRBV5-1 to TRBJ1-1, with 9 nucleotides matching TRBD1. CDR1 and CDR2 (germline): SGHRS, YFSETQ. V lost 4 bases to trimming and J lost 3 bases; unmatched junction nucleotides: 4. The CDR3 contains 14 residues. The CDR3 sequence is CASSDRTGDTEAFF. In DNA, the CDR3 is TGCGCCAGCAGCGACCGGACAGGGGACACTGAAGCTTTCTTT.

This clone was picked up a small number of times. The CDR3 spells CASTDLNRDGYTF. The CDR3 DNA follows: TGTGCCAGTACCGATTTAAACAGGGATGGCTACACCTTC. The chain uses TRBV19 and TRBJ1-2, with a possible D match to TRBD1 (6 bases). CDR1 is LNHDA and CDR2 is SQIVND in the germline V gene (reference sequence). This CDR3 region has 13 residues. Trimming shortened V by 7 bases and J by 6 bases, and 15 bases separated the two germline ends.

The chain couples TRBV6-6 to TRBJ2-1, with a tentative D call TRBD1 (6 bases). Germline CDR1 reads MNHNY; CDR2 reads SVGAGI (reference sequence). V lost 6 bases, J lost 9 bases, and 15 bases lay in between. This CDR3 comprises 13 residues. Here the CDR3 DNA reads TGTGCCAGCAGATCAAATGGACAGCCTGAGCAGTTCTTC. This encodes CASRSNGQPEQFF.

V gene TRBV4-2 combines with J gene TRBJ2-5; TRBD2 matches 7 bases. Germline lookup yields CDR1 LGHNA and CDR2 YNFKEQ. After removal of 1 base from V and 6 bases from J, the junction contained 5 bases not matched to a gene. The CDR3 is 14 amino acids. Here the CDR3 DNA reads TGTGCCAGCAGCCAAGGAGGGGAGGGAAAGACCCAGTACTTC. The encoded protein is CASSQGGEGKTQYF.

This clone appeared a single time. The chain carries TRBV7-2 and TRBJ1-1, with D uncertain. Looked up from germline, CDR1 is SGHTA and CDR2 is FQGNSA. Trimming took 5 bases from V and 4 from J, leaving 17 bases between them. The CDR3 length is 15 residues. For the CDR3, the DNA is TGTGCCAGCAGCGCCGCCCAGGTTCCGATCACTGAAGCTTTCTTT. Translating it yields CASSAAQVPITEAFF.

The chain joins TRBV29-1 to TRBJ1-2; 8 bases are shared with TRBD1. The germline CDR1 and CDR2 sequences are SQVTM and ANQGSEA. This CDR3 has 13 amino acids. V shed 7 bases and J 6 bases; nucleotides not matched to a gene: 10. As DNA, the CDR3 is TGCAGCGCCCGACAGGGGCTATCTAATGGCTACACCTTC. It specifies CSARQGLSNGYTF.

This chain uses TRBV28 with TRBJ1-2, with 8 bases matching TRBD1. The CDR3 is 15 residues long. Germline V gene sequence: CDR1 MDHEN, CDR2 SYDVKM. V gave up 1 base and J gave up 4 bases; unmatched junction bases: 5. CDR3 sequence reads: CASSLSGTGTYGYTF. The CDR3 nucleotides are TGTGCCAGCAGTTTATCCGGGACAGGCACCTATGGCTACACCTTC.

This chain uses TRBV7-6 with TRBJ2-1; TRBD1 agrees at 8 bases. With 5 bases clipped from V and 9 bases from J, the junction kept 6 bases outside the gene matches. CDR3 length: 13 residues. CDR1 and CDR2 (germline): SGHVS, FNYEAQ. The CDR3 here is CASSPQGAGEQFF. The CDR3 DNA follows: TGTGCCAGCAGCCCCCAGGGGGCGGGTGAGCAGTTCTTC.

The CDR3 DNA reads as TGTGCCAGCAGCCCAGATGTCACACCCAGCTCCTACGAGCAGTACTTC. Translating it yields CASSPDVTPSSYEQYF. The chain is built from TRBV11-2 and TRBJ2-7; D is ambiguous. This CDR3 has 16 amino acids. Trimming stripped 5 bases from V and 0 bases from J, with 17 bases between. The germline gives CDR1 SGHAT, CDR2 FQNNGV.

The rearrangement links TRBV2 to TRBJ2-1; 10 bases match TRBD2. V shed 3 bases, J shed 6 bases, and the junction held 8 bases outside the gene matches. The CDR3 sequence is 16 residues long. Germline V gene data show CDR1 as SNHLY and CDR2 as FYNNEI. The CDR3 DNA follows: TGTGCCAGCAGTGACGTCTCTAGCGGGAGAGGCAATGAGCAGTTCTTC. The encoded protein is CASSDVSSGRGNEQFF.

The chain joins TRBV6-1 to TRBJ1-2; maybe TRBD1 (5 bases). The CDR3 runs to 13 residues. Germline V gene lookup returns CDR1 MNHNS and CDR2 SASEGT. Trimming stripped 1 base from V and 7 bases from J, with 10 bases between. CDR3 nucleotide sequence: TGTGCCAGCAGTGAAGTCTACGGGGGTGGCTACACCTTC. Translation gives CASSEVYGGGYTF.

The chain employs TRBV7-9 and TRBJ2-7; D not certain. Germline CDR1 SEHNR, CDR2 FQNEAQ (reference sequence). CDR3 size: 12 residues. With 3 bases removed from V and 6 bases from J, the gap between germline ends came to 9 bases. The CDR3 DNA is TGTGCCAGCAGCTTGAGCGAAAGCGAGCAGTACTTC. Amino acids: CASSLSESEQYF.

This chain uses TRBV11-2 with TRBJ2-1, with D perhaps matching TRBD2 (6 bases). V lost 1 base, J lost 0 bases, and 16 bases lay in between. From germline, CDR1 is SGHAT and CDR2 FQNNGV. The CDR3 is 18 amino acids. The CDR3 region has the DNA TGTGCCAGCAGCTTAGGCGTGGGGAGGAGCAGCTCCTACAATGAGCAGTTCTTC. Its protein product is CASSLGVGRSSSYNEQFF. Full variable domain (outside the CDR3, taken from reference TRBV11-2 and TRBJ2-1): EAGVAQSPRYKIIEKRQSVAFWCNPISGHATLYWYQQILGQGPKLLIQFQNNGVVDDSQLPKDRFSAERLKGVDSTLKIQPAKLEDSAVYLCASSLGVGRSSSYNEQFFGPGTRLTVL.

The gene calls are TRBV2 and TRBJ2-1, with TRBD1 matching 10 bases. With 8 bases clipped from V and 7 bases from J, the junction kept 8 bases outside the gene matches. Germline V lookup: CDR1 SNHLY, CDR2 FYNNEI. The CDR3 has 14 residues. In DNA, the CDR3 is TGTGCCAGCTGGGACAGGGGTTCTGGGAATGAGCAGTTCTTC. Translation gives CASWDRGSGNEQFF.

The table lists this clone with a few counts. The chain links TRBV7-2 to TRBJ2-1; 9 bases line up with TRBD1. Per the germline V gene, CDR1 is SGHTA and CDR2 is FQGNSA. This CDR3 is 15 amino acids long. V lost 1 base to trimming and J lost 10 bases; unmatched junction nucleotides: 8. CDR3 residues: CASSLGDRAKGEQFF. The CDR3, as DNA: TGTGCCAGCAGCTTAGGGGACAGGGCCAAGGGGGAGCAGTTCTTC.

The V call is TRBV10-3, the J call TRBJ2-3, with TRBD1 matching over 11 bases. Germline trimming cut 6 bases from V and 2 bases from J; bases unmatched to any gene: 7. The length of the CDR3 is 16 residues. Germline V lookup: CDR1 ENHRY, CDR2 SYGVKD. CDR3 bases: TGTGCCATCAGAACCGGGACAGGGGGTTTCACAGATACGCAGTATTTT. Protein sequence: CAIRTGTGGFTDTQYF.

This clone was observed once. The chain couples TRBV6-4 to TRBJ1-5; tentative D call: TRBD1 (6 bases). This CDR3 has 16 residues. Trimming cost V 3 bases and J 2 bases, with 14 bases left between them. CDR1 and CDR2 (germline): MRHNA, SNTAGT. CDR3: CASSEGGGPGNQPQHF. In nucleotides, the CDR3 is TGTGCCAGCAGTGAAGGGGGGGGGCCAGGCAATCAGCCCCAGCATTTT.

This clone occurred a few times. The V call is TRBV15, the J call TRBJ2-1; D perhaps matches TRBD1 (5 bases). V was shortened by 0 bases and J by 10 bases, with 7 bases between the two germline ends. Germline lookup yields CDR1 LNHNV and CDR2 YYDKDF (reference sequence). The CDR3 is 12 amino acids. DNA of the CDR3: TGTGCCACCAGCAGAGAGGCAGGGGAGCAGTTCTTC. Translated: CATSREAGEQFF.

The chain links TRBV7-9 to TRBJ2-2; D is unresolved. From germline, CDR1 is SEHNR and CDR2 FQNEAQ (reference sequence). The CDR3 loop spans 16 amino acids. With 5 bases removed from V and 4 bases from J, the gap between germline ends came to 17 bases. The CDR3 region is CASSRRGISSTGELFF. The CDR3 coding sequence is TGTGCCAGCAGCCGAAGAGGTATTAGCAGCACCGGGGAGCTGTTTTTT.

This clone was picked up a small number of times. The chain uses TRBV18 and TRBJ2-2; D gene ambiguous. The germline V gene encodes CDR1 KGHSH and CDR2 LQKENI. The CDR3 loop spans 13 amino acids. With 3 bases removed from V and 4 bases from J, the gap between germline ends came to 6 bases. The chain's CDR3 is CASSPYGTGELFF. Here the CDR3 DNA reads TGTGCCAGCTCACCGTACGGCACCGGGGAGCTGTTTTTT. The complete variable domain, with remaining parts taken from reference TRBV18 and TRBJ2-2, reads NAGVMQNPRHLVRRRGQEARLRCSPMKGHSHVYWYRQLPEEGLKFMVYLQKENIIDESGMPKERFSAEFPKEGPSILRIQQVVRGDSAAYFCASSPYGTGELFFGEGSRLTVL.

The CDR3 spells CAWSLRLAGAGEQFF. The CDR3 nucleotides are TGTGCCTGGAGTCTTCGTTTAGCGGGAGCTGGTGAGCAGTTCTTC. The chain carries TRBV30 and TRBJ2-1; 9 nucleotides match TRBD2. V lost 2 bases and J lost 9; bases outside the gene matches: 11. This CDR3 spans 15 amino acids. Germline assignment: CDR1 GTSNPN and CDR2 SVGIG (reference sequence).

This clone was counted between two and nine times. The chain has TRBV6-1 and TRBJ1-5; D is unclear. The germline CDR1 and CDR2 sequences are MNHNS and SASEGT. The CDR3 covers 13 residues. The V end was cut by 6 bases, the J end by 7 bases, with 13 bases between. The CDR3 bases are TGTGCCAGCAGGGCCGAGGCCTTACAGCCCCAGCATTTT. Encoded protein: CASRAEALQPQHF.

This chain uses TRBV19 with TRBJ2-7; 9 positions agree with TRBD1. J gave up 2 bases and V 7 bases, and 12 bases lay outside the gene matches. The CDR3 runs to 16 residues. Germline assignment: CDR1 LNHDA and CDR2 SQIVND (reference sequence). CDR3 DNA: TGTGCCAGTACCCGAGCCGGGACAGGGTTTCCCTACGAGCAGTACTTC. Its protein product is CASTRAGTGFPYEQYF.

This clone was seen once. The genes are TRBV30 and TRBJ2-1; 10 bases map to TRBD2. The CDR3 is made up of 16 amino acids. The junction had 11 bases not matched to a gene; V was cut back by 1 base and J by 8 bases. CDR1 is GTSNPN and CDR2 is SVGIG in the germline V gene (reference sequence). The CDR3: CAWSAPSSGSYYEQFF. The DNA for the CDR3 is TGTGCCTGGAGTGCCCCTTCTAGCGGGAGTTATTATGAGCAGTTCTTC. The whole variable domain, remainder taken from reference TRBV30 and TRBJ2-1, is SQTIHQWPATLVQPVGSPLSLECTVEGTSNPNLYWYRQAAGRGLQLLFYSVGIGQISSEVPQNLSASRPQDRQFILSSKKLLLSDSGFYLCAWSAPSSGSYYEQFFGPGTRLTVL.

In nucleotides, the CDR3 is TGTGCCAGCAACCCTTCCGGGACAGGGCACCAGCCCCAGCATTTT. It is translated as CASNPSGTGHQPQHF. The chain carries TRBV2 and TRBJ1-5; 9 nucleotides match TRBD1. The junction had 11 bases not matched to a gene; V was cut back by 7 bases and J by 7 bases. The CDR3 spans 15 residues. CDR1 is SNHLY, CDR2 FYNNEI, per germline.

The rearrangement links TRBV6-5 to TRBJ1-6, with no clear D. Germline V gives CDR1 MNHEY, CDR2 SVGAGI. This CDR3 spans 14 amino acids. The V gene lost 5 bases and the J gene lost 9 bases, with 14 bases spanning the gap. The CDR3 reads CASSPKTGGSPLHF. CDR3 DNA sequence: TGTGCCAGCAGTCCAAAGACTGGTGGTTCACCCCTCCACTTT.

The chain carries TRBV5-5 and TRBJ1-3; a weak D match, TRBD1 (5 bases). Trimming took off 3 bases at V and 4 bases at J, with 14 bases between the two ends. Germline lookup yields CDR1 SGHKS and CDR2 YYEKEE (reference sequence). The CDR3 length is 15 residues. The CDR3 sequence: CASSYTREGGNTIYF. CDR3 coding DNA: TGTGCCAGCAGCTATACCAGGGAGGGAGGAAACACCATATATTTT.

The chain carries TRBV7-9 and TRBJ2-3; D is unresolved. CDR1 is SEHNR and CDR2 is FQNEAQ in the germline V gene (reference sequence). Between the trimmed V and J ends, which lost 2 bases and 6 bases, there was a span of 12 bases. This CDR3 region has 14 residues. The CDR3 sequence is CASSLSFNTDTQYF. In DNA form, the CDR3 reads TGTGCCAGCAGCTTATCGTTCAACACGGATACGCAGTATTTT. The full variable domain, with the rest looked up from reference TRBV7-9 and TRBJ2-3, is DTGVSQNPRHKITKRGQNVTFRCDPISEHNRLYWYRQTLGQGPEFLTYFQNEAQLEKSRLLSDRFSAERPKGSFSTLEIQRTEQGDSAMYLCASSLSFNTDTQYFGPGTRLTVL.